The 5 T cell receptor beta chains listed next were all sequenced from one sample in a study of cytomegalovirus exposure and HLA in healthy donors. The PCR was carried out with 60 Vbeta primers and 13 Jbeta primers. Generated by immunoSEQ multiplex PCR, the TCRdb table keeps only in-frame clones and is missing some. The profile shows 37,000 or so clones, over 70% of them singletons. Specimen: PBMCs. The receptors originated from a young man in good health and CMV-seronegative.

This sequence joins TRBV6-1 and TRBJ2-6; a weak D match, TRBD1 (5 bases). This CDR3 is built from 17 residues. Germline V gene lookup returns CDR1 MNHNS and CDR2 SASEGT. V dropped 0 bases and J dropped 2 bases, with 11 bases sitting between them. CDR3 sequence (DNA): TGTGCCAGCAGTGAAGCGCTTCTAGGGGCTGGGGCCAACGTCCTGACTTTC. Residues: CASSEALLGAGANVLTF.

V gene TRBV6-5 combines with J gene TRBJ2-5, with D unresolved. The CDR3 has 12 amino acids. Trimming cost V 6 bases and J 5 bases, with 10 bases left between them. The germline CDR1 and CDR2 sequences are MNHEY and SVGAGI. CDR3 nucleotides: TGTGCCAGCAGCTCCCCCAGGGAGACCCAGTACTTC. It specifies CASSSPRETQYF.

This clone has only a few counts. The V and J genes are TRBV5-1 and TRBJ1-1; TRBD1 matches at 8 bases. The CDR3 contains 17 residues. CDR1 SGHRS and CDR2 YFSETQ come from the germline V gene. Trimming at V came to 1 base and at J to 1 base, leaving 9 bases not matched to a gene. The CDR3 DNA reads TGCGCCAGCAGCTTGTTAGAAACAGGGGGGTCGAACACTGAAGCTTTCTTT. Translated, it gives CASSLLETGGSNTEAFF.

V gene TRBV5-4 combines with J gene TRBJ2-7; 10 bases match TRBD2. The CDR3 length is 17 residues. The V gene end was trimmed by 3 bases and the J gene end by 2 bases; junction bases not matched to a gene: 11. In germline, CDR1 is SGHNT, CDR2 YYREEE (reference sequence). The CDR3 region is CASSSQSSGRSTYEQYF. CDR3 in DNA: TGTGCCAGCAGCTCACAATCTAGCGGGAGATCTACCTACGAGCAGTACTTC.

With regard to this clone: At one of its ends the junction is not consistent with the germline gene, which may arise from a read error. The CDR3 here is CSSSKSQRGEDNEQFF. The CDR3 nucleotides read TGTTCCAGCAGTAAGAGTCAGCGGGGGGAAGACAATGAGCAGTTCTTC. This chain links TRBV7-9 with TRBJ2-1, with 9 bases fitting TRBD2. Germline assignment: CDR1 SEHNR and CDR2 FQNEAQ (reference sequence). This CDR3 region has 16 residues.